Sequencing of this TCR beta chain was carried out in a study of read filtering for tumor transcriptome and immune sequencing. Study-level background: Per sample, TCR-region reads ranged about 4.05 to 11 million by IR-seq, roughly 80 to 1273 by RNA-seq. Overall study results and limits: The CD138-negative fraction was mixed bone marrow immune cells, not pure T cells. Dropping single-read clonotypes raised IR-seq and RNA-seq shared-clonotype correlation.

As to this clonotype: Its specificity is not known.

The library was built from roughly 400 ng RNA with molecular barcoded adaptors for alpha/delta and beta/gamma chains. TCRdb called the reads again in MiXCR, with one record for every CDR3 protein. Altogether 100,000 to 150,000 distinct CDR3 sequences are present, less than 15% being singletons, with the ten largest covering about 8.6%. This CDR3 is 16 amino acids long. V gave up 6 bases and J gave up 2 bases; unmatched junction bases: 11. This sequence originates from a donor aged 40 or older with multiple myeloma. This rearrangement joins TRBV12-3 or TRBV12-4 to TRBJ2-3, with 7 bases fitting TRBD2. Sequencing was performed on a population of CD138-negative cells sorted from bone marrow. CDR3 in amino acids: CASSPGLAEITDTQYF. The DNA for the CDR3 is TGTGCCAGCAGCCCAGGGCTAGCGGAGATCACAGATACGCAGTATTTT.